These 8 T cell receptor beta chains came from one sample sequenced in a study of beta chain features in type 1 diabetes. Reverse transcribing all isolated RNA meant expressed TCRB transcripts were sequenced. Only in-frame clones appear in the TCRdb table, and some are missing; sequencing was by immunoSEQ multiplex PCR. Of 350,000 to 450,000 clones in the sample, around 14% are singletons; the top ten hold 0.035% to 0.045%. Sequences were obtained from naive CD4+ T cells from blood. The receptors stem from a young man in good health.

V gene TRBV6-5 combines with J gene TRBJ2-2; the D call may be TRBD1 or TRBD2 (5 bases each). V was trimmed by 6 bases and J by 0 bases, leaving 5 bases between them. The CDR3 covers 13 residues. Germline V gene sequence: CDR1 MNHEY, CDR2 SVGAGI. CDR3 DNA sequence: TGTGCCAGCAGGGGACCGAACACCGGGGAGCTGTTTTTT. It encodes CASRGPNTGELFF.

This clone was counted a few times. The CDR3 here is CASSQDTGVAGYTF. The CDR3 DNA is TGCGCCAGCAGCCAAGATACCGGAGTTGCGGGCTACACCTTC. The chain carries TRBV4-3 and TRBJ1-2, with D unclear. Trimming shortened V by 0 bases and J by 8 bases, and 13 bases separated the two germline ends. CDR1 LGHNA and CDR2 YSLEER come from the germline V gene. This CDR3 spans 14 amino acids.

The rearrangement links TRBV25-1 to TRBJ1-3, with D hard to call. V lost 4 bases and J 2 bases, leaving 15 bases between the germline ends. Germline CDR1 MGHDK, CDR2 SYGVNS. CDR3 length equals 16 residues. CDR3 sequence: CASSVFPDMTGNTIYF. In nucleotides, the CDR3 is TGTGCCAGCAGTGTCTTCCCCGACATGACTGGAAACACCATATATTTT.

The chain combines TRBV7-6 with TRBJ2-5; D is perhaps TRBD1 or TRBD2 (5 bases each). The CDR3 loop spans 13 amino acids. In germline, CDR1 is SGHVS, CDR2 FNYEAQ. V lost 7 bases and J lost 5, with 14 bases in between. CDR3 coding DNA: TGTGCCAGCACTGGGGTAGGGGAGGAGACCCAGTACTTC. This translates into CASTGVGEETQYF. Drawing the rest from reference TRBV7-6 and TRBJ2-5, the complete variable domain is GAGVSQSPRYKVTKRGQDVALRCDPISGHVSLYWYRQALGQGPEFLTYFNYEAQQDKSGLPNDRFSAERPEGSISTLTIQRTEQRDSAMYRCASTGVGEETQYFGPGTRLLVL.

This clone was counted a few times. This chain connects TRBV25-1 to TRBJ1-4; D possibly corresponds to TRBD1 (5 bases). The CDR3 covers 13 residues. Germline V lookup: CDR1 MGHDK, CDR2 SYGVNS. Trimming removed 2 bases at V and 11 bases at J, with 12 bases between. CDR3 sequence: CASSEVGAWKLFF. DNA for the CDR3: TGTGCCAGCAGTGAAGTAGGGGCATGGAAACTGTTTTTT.

The chain carries TRBV4-3 and TRBJ2-3, with TRBD2 identical over 8 bases. The germline gives CDR1 LGHNA, CDR2 YSLEER. The CDR3 is 16 residues long. The V segment lost 0 bases and the J segment 7 bases; nucleotides outside the gene matches: 9. Written as DNA, the CDR3 is TGCGCCAGCAGCCAAGATGTTAGGACTAGCATTCATACGCAGTATTTT. Protein: CASSQDVRTSIHTQYF.

This clone was seen a few times. The chain uses TRBV11-2 and TRBJ2-2; D is ambiguous. V gave up 5 bases and J gave up 8 bases, with 12 bases separating them. This CDR3 is built from 13 residues. Germline lookup yields CDR1 SGHAT and CDR2 FQNNGV. CDR3 residues: CASSQQVAGELFF. Written as DNA, the CDR3 is TGTGCCAGCAGCCAGCAGGTAGCAGGGGAGCTGTTTTTT.

This clone has only one observation. The same CDR3 can be traced to other DNA sequences in this sample. V is TRBV7-3 and J is TRBJ2-3; TRBD2 matches at 12 bases. Germline V gene data show CDR1 as SGHTA and CDR2 as FQGTGA. The CDR3 spans 16 residues. The J segment lost 1 base and the V segment lost 5 bases, leaving 4 bases of the junction unmatched. The chain's CDR3 is CASSPRLAGGTDTQYF. CDR3 nucleotide sequence: TGTGCCAGCAGCCCACGACTAGCGGGAGGCACAGATACGCAGTATTTT.